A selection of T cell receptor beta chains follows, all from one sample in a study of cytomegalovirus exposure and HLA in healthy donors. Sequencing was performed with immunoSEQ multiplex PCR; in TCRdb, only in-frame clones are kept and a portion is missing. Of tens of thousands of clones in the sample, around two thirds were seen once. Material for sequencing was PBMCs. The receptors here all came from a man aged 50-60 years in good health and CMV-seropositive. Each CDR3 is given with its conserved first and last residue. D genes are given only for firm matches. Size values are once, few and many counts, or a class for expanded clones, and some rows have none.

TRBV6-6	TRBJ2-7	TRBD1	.	CASNSDRGPYEQYF	TGTGCCAGCAACTCGGACAGGGGACCCTACGAGCAGTACTTC
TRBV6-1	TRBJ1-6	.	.	CASSGPIYNSPLHF	TGTGCCAGCTCAGGGCCGATCTATAATTCACCCCTCCACTTT
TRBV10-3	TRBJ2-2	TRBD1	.	CAISAGTVNTGELFF	TGTGCCATCAGTGCCGGGACAGTAAACACCGGGGAGCTGTTTTTT
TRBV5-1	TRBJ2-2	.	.	CASSSMGQELFF	TGCGCCAGCAGTAGTATGGGGCAGGAGCTGTTTTTT
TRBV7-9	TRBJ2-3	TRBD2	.	CASSPRTSPHTQYF	TGTGCCAGCAGCCCTCGGACTAGCCCTCATACGCAGTATTTT
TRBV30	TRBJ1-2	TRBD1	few	CAWSQTGGYGYTF	TGTGCCTGGAGCCAGACAGGGGGCTATGGCTACACCTTC
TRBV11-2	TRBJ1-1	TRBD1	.	CASSLRGPNTEAFF	TGTGCCAGCAGCCTCAGGGGGCCGAACACTGAAGCTTTCTTT
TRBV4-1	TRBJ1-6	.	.	CASSQDTTDNSPLHF	TGCGCCAGCAGCCAAGATACGACAGATAATTCACCCCTCCACTTT
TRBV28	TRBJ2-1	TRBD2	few	CASTGRAEQFF	TGTGCCAGCACGGGGAGGGCTGAGCAGTTCTTC
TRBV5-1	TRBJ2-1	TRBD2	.	CASSSKAGTSAYNEQFF	TGCGCCAGCAGCTCGAAGGCCGGGACTAGCGCTTACAATGAGCAGTTCTTC
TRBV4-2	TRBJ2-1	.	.	CASGGLGYNEQFF	TGTGCCAGCGGGGGCCTAGGTTACAATGAGCAGTTCTTC
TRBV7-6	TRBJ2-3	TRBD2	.	CASSLESPTSGRRRDTQYF	TGTGCCAGCAGCTTAGAATCCCCGACTAGCGGGAGGCGGCGGGATACGCAGTATTTT
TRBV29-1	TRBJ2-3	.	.	CSVTGVTDTQYF	TGCAGCGTTACAGGAGTCACAGATACGCAGTATTTT
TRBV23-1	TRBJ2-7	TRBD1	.	CASSRGQGEYF	TGCGCCAGCAGTCGAGGACAGGGGGAGTACTTC
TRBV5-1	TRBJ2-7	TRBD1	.	CASSLGQGSYEQYF	TGCGCCAGCAGCTTGGGACAGGGGAGCTACGAGCAGTACTTC
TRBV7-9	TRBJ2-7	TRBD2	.	CASSPGVAGGALSDEQYF	TGTGCCAGCAGCCCTGGAGTAGCGGGAGGGGCCCTTTCGGACGAGCAGTACTTC
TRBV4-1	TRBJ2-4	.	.	CASSQGERGSKNIQYF	TGCGCCAGCAGCCAAGGGGAAAGGGGGTCCAAAAACATTCAGTACTTC
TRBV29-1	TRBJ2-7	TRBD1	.	CSVEFYRGNSYEQYF	TGCAGCGTTGAATTTTACAGGGGGAATTCCTACGAGCAGTACTTC
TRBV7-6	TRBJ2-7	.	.	CASSLMYGYEQYF	TGTGCCAGCAGCTTAATGTACGGCTACGAGCAGTACTTC
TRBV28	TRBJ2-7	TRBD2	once	CASSLVAGGYYEQYF	TGTGCCAGCAGTTTAGTAGCGGGGGGGTACTACGAGCAGTACTTC
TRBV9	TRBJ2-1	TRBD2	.	CASSVLPGGRNEQFF	TGTGCCAGCAGCGTGCTTCCGGGAGGACGCAATGAGCAGTTCTTC
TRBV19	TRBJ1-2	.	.	CASSIEQFNYGYTF	TGTGCCAGTAGTATAGAACAATTCAACTATGGCTACACCTTC
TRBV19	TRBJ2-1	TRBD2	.	CASSTRTSRDEQFF	TGTGCCAGTAGTACGCGGACTAGCAGAGATGAGCAGTTCTTC
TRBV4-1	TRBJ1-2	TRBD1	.	CASSIRDRDNYGYTF	TGCGCCAGCAGCATCCGGGACAGGGACAACTATGGCTACACCTTC
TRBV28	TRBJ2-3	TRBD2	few	CASSRWRGESDTQYF	TGTGCCAGCAGCCGGTGGCGGGGGGAATCAGATACGCAGTATTTT
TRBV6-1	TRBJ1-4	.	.	CASSDRRNEKLFF	TGTGCCAGCAGTGATCGCAGGAACGAAAAACTGTTTTTT